This TCR beta chain was identified during a study of PD-1 blockade in mismatch repair-deficient tumors (dated by TCRdb to about 2017). About the study as a whole: Between September 2013 and late 2016, the trial enrolled approximately 91 consecutive patients with 12 types of mismatch repair-deficient cancer, all of whom had received prior treatment and were progressing. Tumor-associated T cell clones were tracked in the peripheral blood of patients responding to PD-1 blockade by deep sequencing of TCR CDR3 regions. What the work shows at the level of the full study, not this receptor alone: Rapid expansion after pembrolizumab followed by contraction, generally before radiologic responses, was shown by tumor-resident clones, which were often undetectable in blood before treatment.

Library prep was done by the immunoSEQ multiplex PCR assay. In TCRdb, the immuneACCESS table is reduced to in-frame sequences with V and J assigned. These tables do not hold every clone; where another copy was compared, an unresolved V gene accounts for under half, and the others remain unexplained. The sample includes about 49,000 clones, with around 77% observed a single time. More than 3% of the sample is taken by the ten largest. Remarks on this clone: Its recognized antigen is unknown. No quality values exist for individual bases; no much larger clone is one base distant.

In light of the paper, this sample's time point label describes: peripheral blood before pembrolizumab. Mismatch repair deficiency was established in every enrolled patient by polymerase chain reaction or immunohistochemistry. Three patients who responded to pembrolizumab therapy underwent TCR sequencing. In the phase II trial, pembrolizumab PD-1 blockade was tested prospectively in advanced mismatch repair-deficient cancers, no matter which tissue of origin the cancers came from. Peripheral blood T cell samples were serially collected before and at multiple times after PD-1 blockade was started. Blood sampling times were reported as weeks after the first pembrolizumab dose. The CDR3 numbers 16 residues from cysteine through phenylalanine. Only the CDR3 DNA is retained, 48 bases long and in frame from the first base. Trimmed from V: 1 base; trimmed from J: 6 bases; junction bases lacking a gene match: 4. CDR1 LGHNA and CDR2 YSLEER are derived from the germline V gene.

The chain is made from TRBV4-3 and TRBJ2-2, and TRBD2 aligns with 11 junction nucleotides. The source was PBMCs, collected before pembrolizumab treatment. The receptor's source is an adult with mismatch repair-deficient cancer. The sequence in DNA is TGCGCCAGCAGCCAAGGGTGGGGACTAGCGGCCGGGGAGCTGTTTTTT. Its translation is CASSQGWGLAAGELFF.